The 20 T cell receptor beta chains listed next were all sequenced from one sample in a study of blood T cell repertoires in COVID-19. Sequencing used immunoSEQ multiplex PCR; TCRdb keeps in-frame clones, though not all of them. The sample has about 180,000 clones, roughly 88% seen once. Sequenced input: peripheral blood. All receptors come from a man older than 75 with COVID-19, enrolled during active disease.

V and J are TRBV7-2 and TRBJ1-6; D is undetermined. The germline V and J ends were trimmed by 4 bases and 0 bases, with 4 bases remaining between them. The germline V gene has CDR1 SGHTA and CDR2 FQGNSA. The CDR3 is made up of 14 amino acids. CDR3 region: CASSYLSYNSPLHF. In DNA, the CDR3 is TGTGCCAGCAGCTATCTCTCCTATAATTCACCCCTCCACTTT.

The chain combines TRBV11-2 with TRBJ2-5; 7 bases match TRBD1. Trimming removed 5 bases from V and 5 bases from J; junction bases left unmatched: 8. CDR1 is SGHAT, CDR2 FQNNGV, per germline. This CDR3 comprises 14 residues. CDR3 nucleotides: TGTGCCAGCAGCCCGGGACAGAGCCAGGAGACCCAGTACTTC. It yields the protein CASSPGQSQETQYF. The whole variable domain, remainder taken from reference TRBV11-2 and TRBJ2-5, is EAGVAQSPRYKIIEKRQSVAFWCNPISGHATLYWYQQILGQGPKLLIQFQNNGVVDDSQLPKDRFSAERLKGVDSTLKIQPAKLEDSAVYLCASSPGQSQETQYFGPGTRLLVL.

The rearrangement uses TRBV11-2 and TRBJ2-7, with a possible D match to TRBD2 (6 bases). This CDR3 spans 15 amino acids. In germline, CDR1 is SGHAT, CDR2 FQNNGV. Between the trimmed V and J ends, which lost 6 bases and 2 bases, there was a span of 17 bases. CDR3 nucleotide sequence: TGTGCCAGCAGATCGGCCGGGGGAACCCCCTACGAGCAGTACTTC. Amino acids: CASRSAGGTPYEQYF. Supplemented by reference TRBV11-2 and TRBJ2-7, the full variable domain reads EAGVAQSPRYKIIEKRQSVAFWCNPISGHATLYWYQQILGQGPKLLIQFQNNGVVDDSQLPKDRFSAERLKGVDSTLKIQPAKLEDSAVYLCASRSAGGTPYEQYFGPGTRLTVT.

The CDR3 sequence is CASSSRLGRGLSTDTQYF. CDR3 DNA sequence: TGTGCCAGCAGTTCTCGACTGGGGCGGGGGCTTAGCACAGATACGCAGTATTTT. The V gene is TRBV27, the J gene TRBJ2-3; tentative D call: TRBD2 (7 bases). Trimming pared 4 bases from V and 0 bases from J, leaving 20 bases between. The CDR3 has 18 residues. Germline CDR1 MNHEY, CDR2 SMNVEV (reference sequence).

The rearrangement uses TRBV18 and TRBJ2-7; D not certain. The CDR3 totals 13 residues. Per the germline V gene, CDR1 is KGHSH and CDR2 is LQKENI. The germline V and J ends were trimmed by 4 bases and 2 bases, with 9 bases remaining between them. CDR3 sequence reads: CASSLHTTYEQYF. The DNA of the CDR3 is TGTGCCAGCTCACTTCATACAACCTACGAGCAGTACTTC.

The rearrangement uses TRBV6-5 and TRBJ1-2; TRBD1 is a possible D gene (5 bases). Germline CDR1 is MNHEY and CDR2 is SVGAGI. V lost 7 bases and J lost 4, with 16 bases in between. CDR3 length: 14 amino acids. The CDR3 spells CASTQPGLIYGYTF. In nucleotides, the CDR3 is TGTGCCAGCACCCAGCCAGGGCTTATCTATGGCTACACCTTC.

The chain couples TRBV19 to TRBJ2-7, with 8 nucleotides matching TRBD1. Germline CDR1 LNHDA, CDR2 SQIVND (reference sequence). The CDR3 contains 13 residues. V dropped 4 bases and J dropped 3; count of bases not matched to a gene: 2. CDR3 sequence reads: CASSNTGGYEQYF. The CDR3 DNA is TGTGCCAGTAGTAATACAGGGGGCTACGAGCAGTACTTC.

The chain joins TRBV6-2 or TRBV6-3 to TRBJ2-2; 13 nucleotides match TRBD2. Per the germline V gene, CDR1 is MNHEY and CDR2 is SVGEGT. Trimming cost V 4 bases and J 6 bases; bases outside gene matches: 2. The CDR3 loop spans 15 amino acids. The CDR3 coding sequence is TGTGCCAGCAGTTTGGGACTAGCGGGGCCCGGGGAGCTGTTTTTT. This sequence encodes CASSLGLAGPGELFF.

There are a few counts of this clone. J is TRBJ1-2 and V is TRBV19, with D perhaps matching TRBD1 (5 bases). The CDR3 covers 12 residues. CDR1 LNHDA and CDR2 SQIVND come from the germline V gene (reference sequence). Between the trimmed V and J ends, which lost 7 bases and 4 bases, there was a span of 10 bases. CDR3: CASTTGSYGYTF. The CDR3 nucleotides are TGTGCCAGTACCACAGGATCCTATGGCTACACCTTC.

V and J are TRBV6-5 and TRBJ1-5; no firm D call. The CDR3 consists of 16 residues. Germline V gene lookup returns CDR1 MNHEY and CDR2 SVGAGI. Trimming left V 0 bases short and J 1 base short, with 10 bases between. CDR3 amino acids: CASSYSPGTSNQPQHF. The CDR3 bases are TGTGCCAGCAGTTACTCTCCCGGTACCAGCAATCAGCCCCAGCATTTT.

The rearrangement uses TRBV5-1 and TRBJ1-1; a possible D gene is TRBD1 (6 bases). This CDR3 is built from 15 residues. Deletions cut 0 bases from V and 3 bases from J, with 12 bases between. Per the germline V gene, CDR1 is SGHRS and CDR2 is YFSETQ. CDR3 DNA: TGCGCCAGCAGCTTGGATTGGGGGCAGGACACTGAAGCTTTCTTT. This gives the protein CASSLDWGQDTEAFF.

This rearrangement joins TRBV5-1 to TRBJ1-2; TRBD1 matches 9 bases. This CDR3 contains 14 residues. The germline gives CDR1 SGHRS, CDR2 YFSETQ. V gave up 8 bases and J gave up 3 bases; unmatched junction bases: 8. CDR3: CASYPDRGDYGYTF. CDR3 nucleotide sequence: TGCGCCAGTTACCCCGACAGGGGGGACTATGGCTACACCTTC.

The J gene is TRBJ1-1, the V gene TRBV7-3; D is ambiguous. Germline CDR1 reads SGHTA; CDR2 reads FQGTGA. This CDR3 has 13 residues. The V gene lost 0 bases and the J gene lost 5 bases, with 7 bases spanning the gap. The CDR3 bases are TGTGCCAGCAGCTTAACGCAGTTGACTGAAGCTTTCTTT. This codes for CASSLTQLTEAFF.

J is TRBJ1-2 and V is TRBV18, with TRBD1 identical over 11 bases. The germline CDR1 and CDR2 sequences are KGHSH and LQKENI. This CDR3 has 15 amino acids. J lost 6 bases, V lost 3 bases, and 6 bases had no gene match. The CDR3 DNA reads as TGTGCCAGCTCACCCGGACAGGGGGCGAGCGATGGCTACACCTTC. Amino acid sequence: CASSPGQGASDGYTF.

This chain joins TRBV11-2 and TRBJ1-1; tentative D call: TRBD1 (6 bases). CDR3 length: 14 residues. Trimming left V 6 bases short and J 3 bases short, with 14 bases between. CDR1 and CDR2 (germline): SGHAT, FQNNGV. CDR3 loop: CASRATGWDTEAFF. The CDR3 DNA is TGTGCCAGCAGGGCCACAGGGTGGGACACTGAAGCTTTCTTT.

The rearrangement links TRBV3-1 (or the pseudogene TRBV3-2) to TRBJ1-2; 8 bases fit TRBD1. This CDR3 is built from 13 residues. The trim removed 4 bases at V and 8 bases at J, leaving 6 bases unmatched. The germline V gene has CDR1 LGHDT and CDR2 YNNKEL (reference sequence). CDR3 DNA: TGTGCCAGCAGCCCGCGGACAGGGAACGGCTACACCTTC. Its translation is CASSPRTGNGYTF.

The chain recombines TRBV7-2 with TRBJ1-2, with D possibly TRBD1 on 5 matching bases. The CDR3 totals 14 residues. V lost 1 base, J lost 2 bases, and 8 bases lay in between. Per germline, CDR1 SGHTA and CDR2 FQGNSA. Written as DNA, the CDR3 is TGTGCCAGCAGCTTAGAGCCAGGGAACTATGGCTACACCTTC. Its translation is CASSLEPGNYGYTF. Complete variable domain (other parts from reference TRBV7-2 and TRBJ1-2): GAGVSQSPSNKVTEKGKDVELRCDPISGHTALYWYRQSLGQGLEFLIYFQGNSAPDKSGLPSDRFSAERTGGSVSTLTIQRTQQEDSAVYLCASSLEPGNYGYTFGSGTRLTVV.

The rearrangement uses TRBV19 and TRBJ1-5; 7 positions match TRBD1. The CDR3 is made up of 16 amino acids. From germline, CDR1 is LNHDA and CDR2 SQIVND (reference sequence). After removal of 5 bases from V and 6 bases from J, the junction contained 13 bases not matched to a gene. CDR3 DNA sequence: TGTGCCAGTAGTGGTTACAGGGGTGCAGGCAGTCAGCCCCAGCATTTT. Translating gives CASSGYRGAGSQPQHF. The full variable domain, with the rest looked up from reference TRBV19 and TRBJ1-5, is DGGITQSPKYLFRKEGQNVTLSCEQNLNHDAMYWYRQDPGQGLRLIYYSQIVNDFQKGDIAEGYSVSREKKESFPLTVTSAQKNPTAFYLCASSGYRGAGSQPQHFGDGTRLSIL.

The chain employs TRBV5-1 and TRBJ1-4; D is perhaps TRBD1 (6 bases). CDR1 is SGHRS and CDR2 is YFSETQ in the germline V gene. CDR3 length: 16 residues. V was pared by 0 bases and J by 4 bases, with 13 bases between. The CDR3 coding sequence is TGCGCCAGCAGCTTGGAGGGGGGGCAGCTTAATGAAAAACTGTTTTTT. Translating it yields CASSLEGGQLNEKLFF. The full variable domain, its missing parts supplied by reference TRBV5-1 and TRBJ1-4, is KAGVTQTPRYLIKTRGQQVTLSCSPISGHRSVSWYQQTPGQGLQFLFEYFSETQRNKGNFPGRFSGRQFSNSRSEMNVSTLELGDSALYLCASSLEGGQLNEKLFFGSGTQLSVL.

This chain links TRBV11-2 with TRBJ1-2; TRBD1 aligns across 7 bases. The CDR3 runs to 14 residues. The germline V gene encodes CDR1 SGHAT and CDR2 FQNNGV. Trimming took 0 bases from V and 8 from J; bases not matched to a gene: 6. The CDR3 spells CASSLDRGGEGYTF. CDR3 coding DNA: TGTGCCAGCAGCTTAGATAGAGGGGGCGAGGGCTACACCTTC.